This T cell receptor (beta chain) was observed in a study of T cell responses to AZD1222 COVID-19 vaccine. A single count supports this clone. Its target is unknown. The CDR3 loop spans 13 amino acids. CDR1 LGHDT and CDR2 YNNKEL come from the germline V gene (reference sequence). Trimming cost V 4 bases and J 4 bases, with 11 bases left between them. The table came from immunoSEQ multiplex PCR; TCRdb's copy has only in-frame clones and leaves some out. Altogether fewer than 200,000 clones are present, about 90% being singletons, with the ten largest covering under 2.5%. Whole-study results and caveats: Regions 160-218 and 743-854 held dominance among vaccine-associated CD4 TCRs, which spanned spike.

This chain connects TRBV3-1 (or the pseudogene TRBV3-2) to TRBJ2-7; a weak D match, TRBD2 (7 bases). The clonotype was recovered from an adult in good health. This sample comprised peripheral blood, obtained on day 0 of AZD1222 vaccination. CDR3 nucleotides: TGTGCCAGCAGCCCGGGGGGCGGTTACGAGCAGTACTTC. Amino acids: CASSPGGGYEQYF.